Described below is a single T cell receptor (beta chain) sequence and its context. Its antigen is undetermined. Germline CDR1 reads MNHNY; CDR2 reads SVGAGI (reference sequence). The CDR3 has 16 residues. These data come from a study of cytomegalovirus exposure and HLA in healthy donors. Background on the study: Around 87 million unique TCRs, all from HLA-typed donors, were included in an early release of the data. Broader study findings: Upon later analysis, TCR association rates were observed to vary by HLA locus, being highest for DRB1 and lowest for HLA-C. A later analysis showed that HLA-associated TCR beta chains had undergone more clonal expansion than equally common others. Serostatus for CMV was the only available immune exposure information.

With 60 Vbeta and 13 Jbeta primers, the PCR was carried out. TCRdb's copy holds only in-frame clones and misses some; the assay was immunoSEQ multiplex PCR. Of approximately 290,000 clones in the sample, 80% are singletons; the top ten hold roughly 0.31%. Specimen: PBMCs. The sequence was collected from a girl aged 2-10 years in good health and CMV-seronegative. The rearrangement links TRBV6-6 to TRBJ2-5, with 7 bases matching TRBD1. The closer fit of TRBJ2-7 to the DNA end suggests the J call may be wrong. For the CDR3, the DNA is TGTGCCAGCAGTTACTCCCACAAAGGGACAGACTACGAGCAGTACTTC. Translation gives CASSYSHKGTDYEQYF.